Shown below are 27 T cell receptor beta chains from a single sample sequenced in a study of T-cell reconstitution after alpha-beta-depleted transplantation in children. Using unique molecular identifiers, the investigators prepared the TCRbeta library. TCRdb passed the PCR reads through MiXCR, listing each CDR3 protein once. The data hold under 450,000 distinct CDR3 sequences, with approximately 12% observed a single time. The sample in question was PBMCs, obtained from the stem cell graft. These receptors were collected from a human donor who donated a stem cell graft to a child with Fanconi anemia.

This clonotype was observed at least ten times. This chain links TRBV6-5 with TRBJ2-7; 9 bases agree with TRBD1. Germline lookup yields CDR1 MNHEY and CDR2 SVGAGI. There are 15 residues in the CDR3. The J segment lost 6 bases and the V segment lost 3 bases, leaving 9 bases of the junction unmatched. The CDR3 sequence is CASSYAGTGTGEQYF. In DNA form, the CDR3 reads TGTGCCAGCAGTTATGCCGGGACAGGGACGGGCGAGCAGTACTTC.

Worth noting for this clonotype: Compared with germline, one end of the junction differs, possibly owing to a read error. V gene TRBV12-3 or TRBV12-4 combines with J gene TRBJ2-2; 10 nucleotides align to TRBD2. The CDR3 has 18 residues. The CDR3 region has the DNA TGTACCAGCAGTTTCTACTCTAGCGGGGGCTTGAACACCGGGGAGCTGTTTTTT. Encoded protein: CTSSFYSSGGLNTGELFF.

This clonotype was seen a few times. This chain links TRBV6-2 or TRBV6-3 with TRBJ2-2, with D possibly being TRBD1 (5 bases). Germline V gene lookup returns CDR1 MNHEY and CDR2 SVGEGT. Trimming removed 6 bases at V and 0 bases at J, with 11 bases between. The CDR3 has 15 amino acids. The DNA for the CDR3 is TGTGCCAGCAGCCGAGCAGGGACGAACACCGGGGAGCTGTTTTTT. Its protein is CASSRAGTNTGELFF.

This chain joins TRBV20-1 and TRBJ2-1; 10 positions match TRBD2. J gave up 4 bases and V 5 bases, and 5 bases lay outside the gene matches. CDR3 length: 14 residues. CDR1 and CDR2 from the germline V gene are DFQATT and SNEGSKA (reference sequence). The CDR3 DNA reads TGCAGTGCTTCGCTAGCGGGGGTTTACAATGAGCAGTTCTTC. Its protein is CSASLAGVYNEQFF.

This clonotype has a count of ten or more. The chain is built from TRBV24-1 and TRBJ1-2; D gene uncertain. Germline CDR1 KGHDR, CDR2 SFDVKD. V was cut by 5 bases and J by 4 bases, with 16 bases left in between. This CDR3 contains 15 residues. CDR3 sequence (DNA): TGTGCCACCAGTGGTCAGCGGTACGACTTCTATGGCTACACCTTC. Its translation: CATSGQRYDFYGYTF.

This clonotype has only a few counts. The CDR3 nucleotides read TGTGCCTCCAAGAACCCGGGACAGTACGAGCAGTACGTC. This sequence encodes CASKNPGQYEQYV. This chain joins TRBV6-2 or TRBV6-3 and TRBJ2-7; the match to TRBD1 covers 7 bases. V trimming: 11 bases; J trimming: 4 bases; junction bases outside the gene matches: 11. The CDR3 has 13 amino acids. From germline, CDR1 is MNHEY and CDR2 SVGEGT.

The chain combines TRBV6-1 with TRBJ2-6, with 7 bases aligning to TRBD1. The CDR3 runs to 15 residues. Germline loops: CDR1 MNHNS, CDR2 SASEGT. V shed 5 bases and J 2 bases; nucleotides not matched to a gene: 3. The CDR3 region is CASSKGTAGANVLTF. The DNA of the CDR3 is TGTGCCAGCAGTAAGGGGACAGCTGGGGCCAACGTCCTGACTTTC.

This clonotype appeared a few times. The chain couples TRBV6-1 to TRBJ1-5; 10 nucleotides match TRBD1. The germline gives CDR1 MNHNS, CDR2 SASEGT. The junction had 5 bases not matched to a gene; V was cut back by 5 bases and J by 4 bases. The CDR3 sequence is 15 residues long. CDR3 in DNA: TGTGCCAGCAGTATGACAGGGGGCGAAAATCAGCCCCAGCATTTT. Translating gives CASSMTGGENQPQHF.

CDR3 loop: CASSPWVSEAFF. CDR3 DNA: TGTGCCAGCAGCCCGTGGGTCTCTGAAGCTTTCTTT. The genes are TRBV7-9 and TRBJ1-1; no reliable D call. In germline, CDR1 is SEHNR, CDR2 FQNEAQ (reference sequence). This CDR3 is built from 12 residues. V was trimmed by 5 bases and J by 6 bases, leaving 10 bases between them.

This clonotype was counted many times. In nucleotides, the CDR3 is TGCGCCAGCAGCTTCCTCGGGGACACAGATACGCAGTATTTT. This gives the protein CASSFLGDTDTQYF. This chain connects TRBV5-1 to TRBJ2-3, with D possibly TRBD2 on 5 matching bases. Germline CDR1 SGHRS, CDR2 YFSETQ. V lost 2 bases to trimming and J lost 2 bases, with 9 bases between them. There are 14 residues in the CDR3. The full variable domain, in which reference TRBV5-1 and TRBJ2-3 provide the parts outside the CDR3, is KAGVTQTPRYLIKTRGQQVTLSCSPISGHRSVSWYQQTPGQGLQFLFEYFSETQRNKGNFPGRFSGRQFSNSRSEMNVSTLELGDSALYLCASSFLGDTDTQYFGPGTRLTVL.

The genes are TRBV10-3 and TRBJ2-5, with 9 nucleotides matching TRBD1. Germline trimming cut 4 bases from V and 3 bases from J; bases unmatched to any gene: 3. Germline V gives CDR1 ENHRY, CDR2 SYGVKD. The CDR3 extends over 14 amino acids. CDR3 amino acids: CAISAGQGEETQYF. The CDR3 bases are TGTGCCATCAGTGCGGGACAGGGCGAAGAGACCCAGTACTTC.

The rearrangement uses TRBV7-2 and TRBJ1-2; weak D call: TRBD1 (5 bases). CDR1 is SGHTA and CDR2 is FQGNSA in the germline V gene. This CDR3 has 15 residues. Between the trimmed V and J ends, which lost 8 bases and 5 bases, there was a span of 21 bases. The CDR3 here is CASRGTDGRFYGYTF. The CDR3 nucleotides read TGTGCCAGCCGAGGGACTGACGGCAGGTTTTATGGCTACACCTTC.

This clonotype was seen a handful of times. The rearrangement uses TRBV5-6 and TRBJ2-5; D is unresolved. Per the germline V gene, CDR1 is SGHDT and CDR2 is YYEEEE. This CDR3 has 14 residues. Trimming took off 4 bases at V and 5 bases at J, with 15 bases between the two ends. CDR3 protein: CASSPRRGWETQYF. The CDR3, as DNA: TGTGCCAGCAGCCCACGGCGAGGTTGGGAGACCCAGTACTTC.

There are a few counts of this clonotype. This chain links TRBV4-2 with TRBJ2-1; 7 bases map to TRBD2. The CDR3 is made up of 16 amino acids. V lost 0 bases and J lost 4; bases outside the gene matches: 6. Germline V CDR1 and CDR2: LGHNA, YNFKEQ. This CDR3 reads CASSQEGGRGYNEQFF. The CDR3 DNA reads TGTGCCAGCAGCCAAGAAGGAGGGCGGGGGTACAATGAGCAGTTCTTC.

This clonotype has more than one count but fewer than ten. The chain employs TRBV20-1 and TRBJ2-2; 7 bases match TRBD2. The V gene's germline CDR1 is DFQATT and CDR2 SNEGSKA (reference sequence). After removal of 6 bases from V and 2 bases from J, the junction contained 3 bases not matched to a gene. This CDR3 has 13 amino acids. CDR3: CSAAGENTGELFF. The DNA of the CDR3 is TGCAGTGCCGCGGGGGAAAACACCGGGGAGCTGTTTTTT.

V is TRBV4-3 and J is TRBJ2-7; 7 bases align to TRBD1. This CDR3 comprises 15 residues. Germline V gene data show CDR1 as LGHNA and CDR2 as YSLEER. The V gene end was trimmed by 0 bases and the J gene end by 3 bases; junction bases not matched to a gene: 5. CDR3 DNA: TGCGCCAGCAGCCAAGATAGGGACAGCTACTACGAGCAGTACTTC. As protein: CASSQDRDSYYEQYF.

This clonotype has a count of ten or more. The chain links TRBV6-1 to TRBJ1-5; no clear D. Trimming left V 6 bases short and J 3 bases short, with 21 bases between. CDR3 length equals 17 residues. Germline lookup yields CDR1 MNHNS and CDR2 SASEGT. DNA of the CDR3: TGTGCCAGCAGGCGGGGAGTTATGACAACAGTCAATCAGCCCCAGCATTTT. It encodes CASRRGVMTTVNQPQHF.

This chain joins TRBV24-1 and TRBJ2-5; perhaps TRBD1 as D (5 bases). The CDR3 contains 13 residues. Between the trimmed V and J ends, which lost 6 bases and 2 bases, there was a span of 9 bases. The V gene's germline CDR1 is KGHDR and CDR2 SFDVKD. CDR3 residues: CATSKQDQETQYF. The CDR3 DNA follows: TGTGCCACCAGTAAACAGGATCAAGAGACCCAGTACTTC.

The chain couples TRBV29-1 to TRBJ2-5; D might be TRBD1 (6 bases). The CDR3 length is 14 residues. Germline V gene lookup returns CDR1 SQVTM and CDR2 ANQGSEA. The V and J ends lost 7 bases and 1 base respectively, with 16 bases between them. CDR3 DNA: TGCAGCGCCAGGGGACACCTACTCCAAGAGACCCAGTACTTC. Encoded protein: CSARGHLLQETQYF.

The rearrangement joins TRBV4-2 to TRBJ1-1; 10 bases align to TRBD1. The ends lost 0 bases at V and 13 bases at J; junction bases unmatched: 17. CDR1 is LGHNA and CDR2 is YNFKEQ in the germline V gene. CDR3 size: 17 residues. The CDR3 DNA is TGTGCCAGCAGCCAAGAAATAGGCGGGGACGGGGACAGGGGTGTTTTCTTT. This gives the protein CASSQEIGGDGDRGVFF.

This clonotype was counted many times. The chain has TRBV7-9 and TRBJ1-1, with D possibly being TRBD1 (5 bases). The CDR3 has 12 amino acids. Germline CDR1 and CDR2: SEHNR and FQNEAQ (reference sequence). The CDR3 DNA follows: TGTGTCAGTGGAGAGGGGACCTGGGGAGCTTTCTTT. This translates into CVSGEGTWGAFF.

This clonotype was picked up a small number of times. V gene TRBV10-2 combines with J gene TRBJ1-1; D possibly corresponds to TRBD1 (5 bases). The V end lost 0 bases, the J end lost 4 bases, and 15 bases lay between the germline ends. CDR1 and CDR2 from the germline V gene are WSHSY and SAAADI. CDR3 length: 16 residues. The CDR3 DNA reads TGCGCCAGCAGTGAGTCGCAGGGCGCCGGGGGCACTGAAGCTTTCTTT. Translated: CASSESQGAGGTEAFF.

The chain uses TRBV28 and TRBJ1-2; D not certain. The V gene lost 6 bases and the J gene lost 8 bases, with 22 bases spanning the gap. The CDR3 spans 15 residues. Germline V CDR1 and CDR2: MDHEN, SYDVKM. CDR3 sequence reads: CASSLSGGGSQGYTF. CDR3 DNA sequence: TGTGCCAGCAGCCTTTCCGGTGGAGGGTCTCAGGGCTACACCTTC.

This clonotype was observed at least ten times. The chain joins TRBV6-2 or TRBV6-3 to TRBJ2-7, with unresolved D. The CDR3 extends over 15 amino acids. The germline V gene encodes CDR1 MNHEY and CDR2 SVGEGT. V was pared by 6 bases and J by 2 bases, with 17 bases between. DNA for the CDR3: TGTGCCAGCAGCCCCCAGATCAGCCTTACCTACGAGCAGTACTTC. Its translation is CASSPQISLTYEQYF.

The chain couples TRBV6-5 to TRBJ1-1; a weak D match, TRBD1 (5 bases). The CDR3 covers 13 residues. Germline CDR1 is MNHEY and CDR2 is SVGAGI. V was shortened by 6 bases and J by 5 bases, with 13 bases between the two germline ends. The DNA for the CDR3 is TGTGCCAGCAGCCAGGGTTTCGGGACTGAAGCTTTCTTT. It specifies CASSQGFGTEAFF.

The chain carries TRBV12-3 or TRBV12-4 and TRBJ1-5; TRBD1 is a possible D gene (5 bases). V was clipped by 4 bases and J by 4 bases, with 14 bases between them. The CDR3 is 15 residues long. The CDR3 sequence: CASSWDQDINQPQHF. The DNA for the CDR3 is TGTGCCAGCAGTTGGGACCAGGATATTAATCAGCCCCAGCATTTT.

Concerning this clonotype itself: A much larger clonotype is one base distant, so this may be a read error. The chain carries TRBV15 and TRBJ2-3; D remains unclear. This CDR3 comprises 12 residues. Per the germline V gene, CDR1 is LNHNV and CDR2 is YYDKDF (reference sequence). DNA for the CDR3: TGTGTCACCAGCAGAGGAAGAGATACGCAGTATTTT. Protein product: CVTSRGRDTQYF.